These T cell receptor beta chains were read from a single sample in a study of molecular identifiers for immune sequencing clone quantification. TCRdb re-called the PCR reads through MiXCR, storing one row per CDR3 protein. The sample records some 89,000 distinct CDR3 sequences, around 24% being singletons. The sequencing input was naive CD8+ T cells from blood, with Jurkat cell RNA spiked in. These receptors came from a human donor in good health. Some libraries in this study had Jurkat cell RNA spiked in. Each CDR3 is given without its conserved first and last residue.

TRBJ2-7 TRBV4-1 ASSQRSGTYEQY
TRBJ2-1 TRBV7-9 ASSLTVSYNEQF
TRBJ2-1 TRBV6-2/TRBV6-3 ASSYSSTSGKYNEQF
TRBJ1-5 TRBV27 ASSFGGTNQPQH
TRBJ2-5 TRBV7-9 ASSPGLGMETQY
TRBJ2-3 TRBV6-2/TRBV6-3 ASSSPGLAGTDTQY
TRBJ1-1 TRBV4-3 ASSQDWAPGNTEAF
TRBJ2-3 TRBV5-1 ASSWGTGSTDTQY
TRBJ2-3 TRBV3-1 ASSQESTDTQY
TRBJ2-7 TRBV4-3 ASSQSYGPDYEQY
TRBJ2-3 TRBV12-3/TRBV12-4 ASNPLGASGRDTQY
TRBJ2-7 TRBV3-1 ASRDARGLVYEQY
TRBJ2-5 TRBV7-8 ASGFWTSGGAETQY
TRBJ2-2 TRBV7-9 ASSFVGGELF
TRBJ2-3 TRBV30 AWNLVGTTDTQY
TRBJ2-7 TRBV27 ASSLLASSYEQY
TRBJ2-7 TRBV12-3/TRBV12-4 ASSAGGAAQY
TRBJ2-5 TRBV28 ASSLRNQETQY
TRBJ2-2 TRBV12-3/TRBV12-4 ASSPPPLTGELF
TRBJ1-2 TRBV6-5 ASSYSRSGGGNYGYT
TRBJ2-2 TRBV4-2 ASRTKGTGELF
TRBJ1-2 TRBV29-1 SVRDPWGYT
TRBJ1-1 TRBV27 ASSIQGNAEAF
TRBJ1-1 TRBV7-6 ASSLRSVGATGTEAF
TRBJ2-1 TRBV27 ASSFQAPPSGWSYNEQF
TRBJ2-1 TRBV27 ASSLAGKGYNEQF
TRBJ2-5 TRBV4-3 VSSQEAGQETQY
TRBJ1-4 TRBV6-5 ASSTTPGFEKLF
TRBJ2-5 TRBV5-6 ASGLRETQETQY
TRBJ2-1 TRBV28 ASSLGRLYSAQF
TRBJ1-1 TRBV12-3/TRBV12-4 AAGIETELNTEAF
TRBJ2-2 TRBV24-1 ATSDSGQGVNTGELF
TRBJ2-5 TRBV5-1 ASSRSGGQETQY
TRBJ1-1 TRBV20-1 SARGGRLMNTAAF
TRBJ2-3 TRBV7-9 ASSSDRGNTDTQY
TRBJ2-1 TRBV3-1 ASSRGSGRGSYNEQF
TRBJ2-5 TRBV3-1 ASSPDWSSTETQY
TRBJ2-7 TRBV7-9 ASSPSAQYEQY
TRBJ2-5 TRBV7-8 ASSPWTDQETQY
TRBJ2-2 TRBV15 ATSRGWGTGELF
TRBJ2-3 TRBV27 ASSFSGISTDTQY
TRBJ2-2 TRBV12-3/TRBV12-4 ASTWDRGLLTGELF
TRBJ2-7 TRBV12-5 ASGLHGAEQY
TRBJ2-3 TRBV29-1 SVLGLGTDTQY
TRBJ2-5 TRBV28 ASSPTGTNGETQY
TRBJ2-1 TRBV4-3 ASSLRRGDEQF
TRBJ2-5 TRBV11-2 ASSSETQY
TRBJ2-3 TRBV11-2 ASSLDQLSGGGSDTQY
TRBJ2-7 TRBV28 ASSSQRNSYEQY
TRBJ2-3 TRBV5-1 ASSFLTSVTDTQY
TRBJ2-7 TRBV20-1 SAVSLHSSYEQY
TRBJ2-5 TRBV12-5 ASGLGPLAAQETQY
TRBJ2-1 TRBV12-3/TRBV12-4 ASSPGSHSYNEQF
TRBJ2-7 TRBV20-1 SARDLADPLIDEQY
TRBJ1-5 TRBV16 ASSPVDGFWPQH
TRBJ2-7 TRBV28 ASSLTSGSDEQY
TRBJ2-3 TRBV2 ASRLAGSSTDTQY
TRBJ2-7 TRBV4-3 ASSQDRTGSGTYEQY
TRBJ2-1 TRBV4-3 ASSLGTGSENEQF